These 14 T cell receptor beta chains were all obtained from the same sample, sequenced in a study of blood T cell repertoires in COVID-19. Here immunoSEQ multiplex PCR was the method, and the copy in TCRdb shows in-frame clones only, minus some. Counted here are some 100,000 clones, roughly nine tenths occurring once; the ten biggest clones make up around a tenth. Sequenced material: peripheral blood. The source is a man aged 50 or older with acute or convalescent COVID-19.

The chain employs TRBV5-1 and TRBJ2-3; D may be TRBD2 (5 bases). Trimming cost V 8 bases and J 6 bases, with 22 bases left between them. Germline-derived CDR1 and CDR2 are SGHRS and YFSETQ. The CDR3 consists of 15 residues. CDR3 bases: TGCGCCAGTGCCGGTGGAACTTTAGGAGGTGATACGCAGTATTTT. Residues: CASAGGTLGGDTQYF.

CDR3 protein: CASSPSLADYKYEQYF. As DNA, the CDR3 is TGTGCCAGCAGTCCTTCCCTAGCGGATTATAAGTACGAGCAGTACTTC. The J gene is TRBJ2-7, the V gene TRBV28, with 7 bases lining up with TRBD2. After removal of 5 bases from V and 4 bases from J, the junction contained 14 bases not matched to a gene. CDR3 length equals 16 residues. Germline V gene lookup returns CDR1 MDHEN and CDR2 SYDVKM.

The CDR3 is CASRLLGNQPQHF. CDR3 DNA: TGTGCCAGCCGACTGTTAGGCAATCAGCCCCAGCATTTT. The V gene is TRBV2, the J gene TRBJ1-5; D unresolved. CDR3 length equals 13 residues. CDR1 is SNHLY and CDR2 is FYNNEI in the germline V gene. V was clipped by 8 bases and J by 2 bases, with 10 bases between them.

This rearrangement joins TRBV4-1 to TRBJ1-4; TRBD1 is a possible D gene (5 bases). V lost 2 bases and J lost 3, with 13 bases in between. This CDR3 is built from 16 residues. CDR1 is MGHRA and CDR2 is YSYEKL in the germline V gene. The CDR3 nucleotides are TGCGCCAGCAGCCAACCCGAGAGACAGCCTAATGAAAAACTGTTTTTT. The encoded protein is CASSQPERQPNEKLFF.

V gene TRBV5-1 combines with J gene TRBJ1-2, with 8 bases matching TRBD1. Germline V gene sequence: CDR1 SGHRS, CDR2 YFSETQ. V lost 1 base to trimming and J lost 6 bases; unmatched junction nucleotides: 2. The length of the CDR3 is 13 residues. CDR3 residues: CASSLMDRDGYTF. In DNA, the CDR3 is TGCGCCAGCAGCTTGATGGACAGGGATGGCTACACCTTC. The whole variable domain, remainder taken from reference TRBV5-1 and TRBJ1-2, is KAGVTQTPRYLIKTRGQQVTLSCSPISGHRSVSWYQQTPGQGLQFLFEYFSETQRNKGNFPGRFSGRQFSNSRSEMNVSTLELGDSALYLCASSLMDRDGYTFGSGTRLTVV.

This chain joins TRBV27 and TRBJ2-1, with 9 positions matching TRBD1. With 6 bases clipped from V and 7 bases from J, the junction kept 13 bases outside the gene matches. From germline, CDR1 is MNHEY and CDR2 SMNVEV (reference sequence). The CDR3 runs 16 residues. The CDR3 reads CASSNRGRDGRNEQFF. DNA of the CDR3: TGTGCCAGCAGCAACAGGGGGCGCGACGGGAGGAATGAGCAGTTCTTC.

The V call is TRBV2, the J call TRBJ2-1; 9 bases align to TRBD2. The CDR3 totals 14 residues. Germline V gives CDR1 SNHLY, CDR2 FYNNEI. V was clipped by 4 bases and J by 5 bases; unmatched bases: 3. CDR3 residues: CASSAPSGNNEQFF. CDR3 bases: TGTGCCAGCAGTGCGCCTAGCGGGAACAATGAGCAGTTCTTC.

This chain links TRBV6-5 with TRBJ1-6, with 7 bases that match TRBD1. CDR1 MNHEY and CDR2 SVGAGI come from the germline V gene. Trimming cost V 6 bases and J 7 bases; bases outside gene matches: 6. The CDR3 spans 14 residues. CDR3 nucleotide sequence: TGTGCCAGCAGGTCCGGGACAGAGAATTCACCCCTCCACTTT. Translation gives CASRSGTENSPLHF.

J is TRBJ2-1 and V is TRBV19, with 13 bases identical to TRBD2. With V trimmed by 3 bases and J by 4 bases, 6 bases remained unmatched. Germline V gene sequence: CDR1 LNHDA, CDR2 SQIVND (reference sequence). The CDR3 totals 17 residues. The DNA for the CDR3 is TGTGCCAGTAGTATCTCTGGGACTAGCGGGATATACAATGAGCAGTTCTTC. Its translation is CASSISGTSGIYNEQFF. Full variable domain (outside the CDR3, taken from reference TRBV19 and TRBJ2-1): DGGITQSPKYLFRKEGQNVTLSCEQNLNHDAMYWYRQDPGQGLRLIYYSQIVNDFQKGDIAEGYSVSREKKESFPLTVTSAQKNPTAFYLCASSISGTSGIYNEQFFGPGTRLTVL.

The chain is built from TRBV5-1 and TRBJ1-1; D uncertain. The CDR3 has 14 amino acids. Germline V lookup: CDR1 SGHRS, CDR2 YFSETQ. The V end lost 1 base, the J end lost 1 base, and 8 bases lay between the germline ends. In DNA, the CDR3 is TGCGCCAGCAGCTTGCAAGCAGGGAACACTGAAGCTTTCTTT. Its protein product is CASSLQAGNTEAFF.

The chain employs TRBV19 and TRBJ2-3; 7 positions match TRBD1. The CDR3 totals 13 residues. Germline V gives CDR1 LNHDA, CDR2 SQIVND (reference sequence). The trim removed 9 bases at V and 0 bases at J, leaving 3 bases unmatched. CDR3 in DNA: TGTGCCAGCTCGGACAGGAGCACAGATACGCAGTATTTT. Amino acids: CASSDRSTDTQYF.

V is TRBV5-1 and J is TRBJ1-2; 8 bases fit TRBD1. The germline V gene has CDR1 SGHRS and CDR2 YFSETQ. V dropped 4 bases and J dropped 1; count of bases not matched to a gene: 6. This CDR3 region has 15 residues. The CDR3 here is CASSGGQVFNYGYTF. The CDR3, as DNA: TGCGCCAGCAGCGGGGGACAGGTCTTTAACTATGGCTACACCTTC.

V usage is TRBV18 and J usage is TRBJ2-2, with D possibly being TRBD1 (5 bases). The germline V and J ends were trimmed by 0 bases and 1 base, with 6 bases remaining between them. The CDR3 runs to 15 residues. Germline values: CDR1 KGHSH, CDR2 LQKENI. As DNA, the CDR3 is TGTGCCAGCTCACCACCTACAGGGAACACCGGGGAGCTGTTTTTT. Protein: CASSPPTGNTGELFF. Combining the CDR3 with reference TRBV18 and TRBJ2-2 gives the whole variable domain NAGVMQNPRHLVRRRGQEARLRCSPMKGHSHVYWYRQLPEEGLKFMVYLQKENIIDESGMPKERFSAEFPKEGPSILRIQQVVRGDSAAYFCASSPPTGNTGELFFGEGSRLTVL.

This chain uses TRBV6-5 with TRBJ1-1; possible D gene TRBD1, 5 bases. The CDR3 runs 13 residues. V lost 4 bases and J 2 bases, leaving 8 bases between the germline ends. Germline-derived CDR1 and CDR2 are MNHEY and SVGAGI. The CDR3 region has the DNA TGTGCCAGCAGTTTCGACAGAAACACTGAAGCTTTCTTT. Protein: CASSFDRNTEAFF.